Listed here are 5 T cell receptor beta chains from one sample, sequenced in a study of blood T cell repertoires in COVID-19. Produced via immunoSEQ multiplex PCR; TCRdb's table is partial and in-frame only. The sample consists of around 130,000 clones, 85% of them appearing once. The sequenced material came from peripheral blood. All receptors derive from a human donor in a cohort sampled during active COVID-19.

The rearrangement uses TRBV11-3 and TRBJ2-4; D gene uncertain. V dropped 4 bases and J dropped 1 base, with 14 bases sitting between them. The CDR3 is made up of 16 amino acids. Per the germline V gene, CDR1 is SGHNT and CDR2 is YENEEA. The CDR3: CASSSAKAVAKNIQYF. In nucleotides, the CDR3 is TGTGCCAGCAGCTCAGCTAAGGCGGTCGCCAAAAACATTCAGTACTTC. Full variable domain (outside the CDR3, taken from reference TRBV11-3 and TRBJ2-4): EAGVVQSPRYKIIEKKQPVAFWCNPISGHNTLYWYLQNLGQGPELLIRYENEEAVDDSQLPKDRFSAERLKGVDSTLKIQPAELGDSAVYLCASSSAKAVAKNIQYFGAGTRLSVL.

The rearrangement joins TRBV4-3 to TRBJ2-7; D might be TRBD1 (6 bases). The CDR3 has 15 amino acids. Trimming removed 1 base from V and 5 bases from J, with 15 bases in between. Germline V CDR1 and CDR2: LGHNA, YSLEER. The CDR3 DNA sequence: TGCGCCAGCAGCCAAGTGAGGGGGATCGTGCACGAGCAGTACTTC. It yields the protein CASSQVRGIVHEQYF.

The chain employs TRBV5-4 and TRBJ2-3; no reliable D call. V was pared by 0 bases and J by 4 bases, with 12 bases between. Germline lookup yields CDR1 SGHNT and CDR2 YYREEE (reference sequence). This CDR3 has 15 residues. CDR3 nucleotide sequence: TGTGCCAGCAGCTTGGAGCTAGATAACGCAGATACGCAGTATTTT. Translating gives CASSLELDNADTQYF.

The chain employs TRBV5-6 and TRBJ1-1; tentative D call: TRBD1 (6 bases). The germline gives CDR1 SGHDT, CDR2 YYEEEE. The CDR3 has 14 amino acids. V lost 3 bases and J 4 bases, leaving 13 bases between the germline ends. The CDR3: CASSSTQGVTEAFF. In DNA form, the CDR3 reads TGTGCCAGCAGCTCCACACAGGGAGTCACTGAAGCTTTCTTT.

DNA of the CDR3: TGTGCCAGCAGCAGCCGCTCAGGGGGTTTTGGGACTGAAGCTTTCTTT. Protein product: CASSSRSGGFGTEAFF. The chain uses TRBV7-6 and TRBJ1-1, with TRBD1 identical over 7 bases. Germline V gives CDR1 SGHVS, CDR2 FNYEAQ. CDR3 length: 16 amino acids. V gave up 5 bases and J gave up 5 bases; unmatched junction bases: 14.